This T cell receptor beta chain was sequenced during a study of T cell repertoires in cytomegalovirus infection. Whole-study findings and limits: Dominating the ex vivo response were TCR beta clonotypes that were CMV-specific and HLA-C-restricted.

V was cut by 5 bases and J by 8 bases, with 19 bases left in between. The CDR3 is 15 amino acids. CDR1 is SGHTA and CDR2 is FQGTGA in the germline V gene. TCRdb reprocessed the reads via MiXCR and lists one record per CDR3 protein. The repertoire holds 150,000 to 200,000 distinct CDR3 sequences, roughly 17% seen once, with approximately 18% in the top ten. On this clonotype: What it recognizes is unknown.

The V and J genes are TRBV7-3 and TRBJ2-1; D may be TRBD1 (6 bases). The sample taken for sequencing was CD8+ T cells from PBMCs. The sequence was collected from a human donor in good health (CMV status not recorded). Some clones in this sample may be carry-over from other donors' samples. DNA of the CDR3: TGTGCCAGCAGCCCGAGGGACAAGTGGGGCGATGAGCAGTTCTTC. Amino acids: CASSPRDKWGDEQFF.